This T cell receptor beta chain was identified during a study of shared clonotypes between healthy human individuals. About the study: The cohort had a couple of women and a few men, ages 18 to 49.

Broader study findings: Estimated richness values were generally larger in naive subsets than in memory subsets.

Comment on this clone: As yet, its antigen is unknown.

TCRdb's copy holds only in-frame clones and misses some; the assay was immunoSEQ multiplex PCR. The sample carries 600,000 to 750,000 clones, 55% to 75% recorded once. CDR1 MGHRA and CDR2 YSYEKL come from the germline V gene. The CDR3 totals 16 residues. V was pared by 3 bases and J by 3 bases, with 7 bases of the junction left unmatched. Sequenced sample: memory CD4+ T cells sorted from blood. This sample's subset: CD45RA-negative fraction. The chain carries TRBV4-1 and TRBJ2-5, with 10 bases fitting TRBD2. The sequence was obtained from a woman under 40 in good health. CDR3: CASSQALAGAKETQYF. The CDR3 coding sequence is TGCGCCAGCAGCCAGGCTCTAGCGGGAGCGAAAGAGACCCAGTACTTC.